The T cell receptor (beta chain) under discussion was sequenced for a study of cytomegalovirus exposure and HLA in healthy donors. Turning to the study itself: HLA-typed donors were the source of about 85 million unique TCRs, which an early data release held. Notes on the study in general: TCR beta V- and J-gene trimming was later associated with a missense DCLRE1C variant. Some V segments (TRBV6-2 and TRBV6-3 among them) were excluded as indistinguishable. Accurate HLA-A and HLA-B prediction from TCR beta sequences was reported for most subjects.

With V trimmed by 5 bases and J by 10 bases, 13 bases remained unmatched. This CDR3 comprises 16 residues. CDR1 and CDR2 (germline): SGHAT, FQDESV (reference sequence). PCR amplification relied on 60 Vbeta primers (plus 13 Jbeta primers). The protocol was immunoSEQ multiplex PCR, while the TCRdb copy is restricted to in-frame clones and leaves out a portion. The table includes some 170,000 clones, roughly 76% detected once. To note about this clone: Its antigen is as yet unknown.

The gene calls are TRBV11-1 and TRBJ1-6, with 8 bases lining up with TRBD1. The specimen sequenced was PBMCs. The TCR was taken from a woman under 30 in good health and CMV-seropositive. This CDR3 is CASSPRRDRNASPLHF. The CDR3 bases are TGTGCCAGCAGCCCTCGCAGGGACAGGAACGCATCACCCCTCCACTTT.